The 21 T cell receptor beta chains below were found in one sample sequenced in a study of blood T cell repertoires in COVID-19. Using immunoSEQ multiplex PCR, the repertoire was profiled, and TCRdb retains in-frame clones only, with some absent. The table lists roughly 260,000 clones, approximately 80% of them singletons. The specimen was peripheral blood. These receptors all come from a middle-aged woman with active or convalescent COVID-19.

This clone was seen many times. The chain is built from TRBV18 and TRBJ1-5, with 8 bases matching TRBD1. CDR1 and CDR2 (germline): KGHSH, LQKENI. The CDR3 contains 14 residues. The junction had 6 bases not matched to a gene; V was cut back by 2 bases and J by 9 bases. CDR3 sequence: CASSPGQGPGPQHF. The CDR3 DNA reads as TGTGCCAGCTCACCAGGACAGGGCCCTGGGCCCCAGCATTTT.

The chain is built from TRBV11-2 and TRBJ2-7; D perhaps matches TRBD2 (5 bases). This CDR3 contains 15 residues. The germline V gene encodes CDR1 SGHAT and CDR2 FQNNGV. Deletions cut 2 bases from V and 1 base from J, with 12 bases between. In DNA form, the CDR3 reads TGTGCCAGCAGCTTACTAGACACGGGATCCTACGAGCAGTACGTC. It codes for CASSLLDTGSYEQYV.

The gene calls are TRBV2 and TRBJ2-2; the D gene is possibly TRBD2 (5 bases). Germline V gene data show CDR1 as SNHLY and CDR2 as FYNNEI. The V end was cut by 7 bases, the J end by 4 bases, with 10 bases between. This CDR3 has 13 amino acids. The CDR3: CASNSGVTGELFF. The CDR3 nucleotides are TGTGCCAGCAATTCCGGGGTCACCGGGGAGCTGTTTTTT.

The DNA for the CDR3 is TGTGCCACCAGTGAGACAGGGAGTCAGCCCCAGCATTTT. It codes for CATSETGSQPQHF. This rearrangement joins TRBV24-1 to TRBJ1-5; 7 bases agree with TRBD1. The germline V gene has CDR1 KGHDR and CDR2 SFDVKD. Trimming removed 4 bases from V and 6 bases from J; junction bases left unmatched: 2. The CDR3 length is 13 residues.

Turning to this clone: This CDR3 is also generated by other DNA sequences in the sample. The genes are TRBV28 and TRBJ1-5; 9 nucleotides line up with TRBD1. This CDR3 has 15 residues. Per germline, CDR1 MDHEN and CDR2 SYDVKM. V trimming: 3 bases; J trimming: 1 base; junction bases outside the gene matches: 1. CDR3 nucleotide sequence: TGTGCCAGCAGTTTGGACAGGGGAAGCAATCAGCCCCAGCATTTT. This translates into CASSLDRGSNQPQHF.

Turning to this clone: Within the sample, other DNA sequences also encode this same CDR3. J is TRBJ1-3 and V is TRBV15, with a possible D match to TRBD1 (6 bases). Germline values: CDR1 LNHNV, CDR2 YYDKDF (reference sequence). The CDR3 runs 16 residues. The V end lost 0 bases, the J end lost 0 bases, and 9 bases lay between the germline ends. CDR3 region: CATSRDRGSSGNTIYF. DNA of the CDR3: TGTGCCACCAGCAGAGATAGGGGGAGCTCTGGAAACACCATATATTTT. Drawing the rest from reference TRBV15 and TRBJ1-3, the complete variable domain is DAMVIQNPRYQVTQFGKPVTLSCSQTLNHNVMYWYQQKSSQAPKLLFHYYDKDFNNEADTPDNFQSRRPNTSFCFLDIRSPGLGDTAMYLCATSRDRGSSGNTIYFGEGSWLTVV.

The rearrangement links TRBV6-5 to TRBJ2-2; D remains unclear. The V and J ends lost 2 bases and 3 bases respectively, with 4 bases between them. CDR1 and CDR2 (germline): MNHEY, SVGAGI. The CDR3 covers 13 residues. As DNA, the CDR3 is TGTGCCAGCAGTTACCCCGACACCGGGGAGCTGTTTTTT. This gives the protein CASSYPDTGELFF.

In DNA, the CDR3 is TGTGCCAGCAGTTCAGGGCCTCAAATCTATGGCTACACCTTC. It yields the protein CASSSGPQIYGYTF. This sequence joins TRBV6-6 and TRBJ1-2, with D perhaps matching TRBD1 (5 bases). The germline V gene has CDR1 MNHNY and CDR2 SVGAGI (reference sequence). There are 14 residues in the CDR3. V was cut by 4 bases and J by 4 bases, with 13 bases left in between.

The V call is TRBV3-1 (or the pseudogene TRBV3-2), the J call TRBJ2-4; TRBD2 might be the D (5 bases). CDR3 length equals 16 residues. The V gene lost 4 bases and the J gene lost 3 bases, with 16 bases spanning the gap. The germline gives CDR1 LGHDT, CDR2 YNNKEL (reference sequence). The CDR3 sequence is CASSPRGAWGKNIQYF. CDR3 nucleotides: TGTGCCAGCAGCCCTCGGGGAGCCTGGGGCAAAAACATTCAGTACTTC.

This clone was counted between two and nine times. The chain has TRBV30 and TRBJ1-1, with D possibly TRBD1 on 5 matching bases. From germline, CDR1 is GTSNPN and CDR2 SVGIG (reference sequence). Trimming stripped 4 bases from V and 0 bases from J, with 9 bases between. This CDR3 has 13 amino acids. CDR3 nucleotide sequence: TGTGCCTGGACTCTACAGGTGAACACTGAAGCTTTCTTT. Protein sequence: CAWTLQVNTEAFF.

This chain uses TRBV9 with TRBJ1-6, with 7 bases aligning to TRBD1. The germline CDR1 and CDR2 sequences are SGDLS and YYNGEE. Trimming took 5 bases from V and 7 from J; bases not matched to a gene: 6. CDR3 length equals 14 residues. The CDR3 protein is CASRQGVENSPLHF. The CDR3 DNA sequence: TGTGCCAGCAGGCAGGGGGTCGAGAATTCACCCCTCCACTTT.

CDR3 in amino acids: CAWSNGKGGLSGYTF. DNA for the CDR3: TGTGCCTGGAGTAACGGAAAGGGAGGCTTGAGTGGCTACACCTTC. The rearrangement uses TRBV30 and TRBJ1-2; no definite D call. Germline lookup yields CDR1 GTSNPN and CDR2 SVGIG (reference sequence). V lost 2 bases and J 7 bases, leaving 20 bases between the germline ends. The CDR3 spans 15 residues.

The genes are TRBV5-5 and TRBJ1-5, with 7 bases that match TRBD1. The germline V gene has CDR1 SGHKS and CDR2 YYEKEE (reference sequence). The CDR3 loop spans 14 amino acids. J lost 5 bases, V lost 4 bases, and 6 bases had no gene match. CDR3 in DNA: TGTGCCAGCAGCCAAGGGGGCGCGGATCAGCCCCAGCATTTT. Translation: CASSQGGADQPQHF.

This sequence joins TRBV5-1 and TRBJ1-1, with D perhaps TRBD1 (6 bases). CDR3 size: 13 residues. V lost 4 bases and J 1 base, leaving 8 bases between the germline ends. The germline gives CDR1 SGHRS, CDR2 YFSETQ. CDR3 loop: CASSPRGNTEAFF. For the CDR3, the DNA is TGCGCCAGCAGCCCCAGGGGGAACACTGAAGCTTTCTTT. Full variable domain (remainder filled in from reference TRBV5-1 and TRBJ1-1): KAGVTQTPRYLIKTRGQQVTLSCSPISGHRSVSWYQQTPGQGLQFLFEYFSETQRNKGNFPGRFSGRQFSNSRSEMNVSTLELGDSALYLCASSPRGNTEAFFGQGTRLTVV.

The chain joins TRBV12-3 or TRBV12-4 to TRBJ1-5, with D possibly TRBD1 on 5 matching bases. V shed 7 bases and J shed 7 bases, with 14 bases lying between them. The CDR3 spans 13 residues. This CDR3 reads CASTSGGGQPQHF. The CDR3 nucleotides read TGTGCCAGCACCTCGGGCGGGGGACAGCCCCAGCATTTT.

This chain connects TRBV3-1 (or the pseudogene TRBV3-2) to TRBJ1-1; TRBD1 agrees at 9 bases. Germline V lookup: CDR1 LGHDT, CDR2 YNNKEL (reference sequence). This CDR3 is 16 amino acids long. The junction had 7 bases not matched to a gene; V was cut back by 4 bases and J by 1 base. The CDR3 sequence: CASSPGTGRGNTEAFF. CDR3 in DNA: TGTGCCAGCAGCCCCGGGACAGGGCGGGGGAACACTGAAGCTTTCTTT.

The chain has TRBV30 and TRBJ2-5; 7 nucleotides line up with TRBD2. CDR1 GTSNPN and CDR2 SVGIG come from the germline V gene (reference sequence). Trimming cost V 3 bases and J 4 bases; bases outside gene matches: 11. The CDR3 covers 15 residues. CDR3 sequence: CAWSEGRGGGETQYF. CDR3 DNA: TGTGCCTGGAGCGAGGGGAGGGGAGGTGGAGAGACCCAGTACTTC.

The genes are TRBV3-1 (or the pseudogene TRBV3-2) and TRBJ1-4, with 8 bases lining up with TRBD1. V lost 4 bases and J lost 3; bases outside the gene matches: 7. The CDR3 totals 16 residues. From germline, CDR1 is LGHDT and CDR2 YNNKEL (reference sequence). The CDR3, as DNA: TGTGCCAGCAGCCTAACTGGACAGGGCCCTAATGAAAAACTGTTTTTT. Translation gives CASSLTGQGPNEKLFF.

The rearrangement joins TRBV5-5 to TRBJ1-1; TRBD1 matches at 7 bases. Losses at the gene ends were 4 bases for V and 1 base for J; bases not matched to a gene: 7. Germline CDR1 SGHKS, CDR2 YYEKEE (reference sequence). The CDR3 runs to 15 residues. Written as DNA, the CDR3 is TGTGCCAGCAGCGTAGGGGGACAGCCGAACACTGAAGCTTTCTTT. Its translation is CASSVGGQPNTEAFF.

This chain joins TRBV24-1 and TRBJ2-6; D possibly corresponds to TRBD2 (6 bases). Germline-derived CDR1 and CDR2 are KGHDR and SFDVKD. The CDR3 runs 17 residues. Trimming cost V 4 bases and J 3 bases, with 15 bases left between them. Here the CDR3 reads CATSDPVGGYGANVLTF. As DNA, the CDR3 is TGTGCCACCAGTGACCCGGTGGGGGGTTATGGGGCCAACGTCCTGACTTTC.

The gene calls are TRBV10-3 and TRBJ2-5; D remains unclear. Germline assignment: CDR1 ENHRY and CDR2 SYGVKD. The CDR3 totals 15 residues. Trimming shortened V by 5 bases and J by 2 bases, and 15 bases separated the two germline ends. The CDR3, as DNA: TGTGCCATCAGTCCCGGTAGCCGAAAACAAGAGACCCAGTACTTC. This sequence encodes CAISPGSRKQETQYF.